The rows below give T cell receptor beta chains drawn from one sample of a study of regulatory T cells in long-lasting Graves disease. TCRdb reanalysed the multiplex PCR reads using MiXCR and keeps one entry per CDR3 protein. The sample lists around 500,000 distinct CDR3 sequences; around 15% were seen once. These data were also filed under a second study, of T cells in Graves' hyperthyroidism and ophthalmopathy.

The sequencing here drew on peripheral blood mononuclear cells (PBMCs), taken at new diagnosis, from a patient treated with antithyroid drugs. The receptors come from a woman aged 35-60 years with Graves disease. CDR3s leave out the opening cysteine and the closing phenylalanine or tryptophan. A D gene is named only where the DNA matches it firmly.

j_call v_call d_call cdr3_aa
TRBJ2-7 TRBV12-3/TRBV12-4 - ASSRGTGAYGEQY
TRBJ2-5 TRBV29-1 - SVEDPETQY
TRBJ2-7 TRBV6-1 TRBD2 ASSEELAGGTYEQY
TRBJ2-2 TRBV20-1 - SAAPGVLGELF
TRBJ2-2 TRBV4-1 - ASSHYHTNTGELF
TRBJ2-3 TRBV13 TRBD2 ASSSSGGGTQY
TRBJ1-1 TRBV6-1 - ASGKSGVAEAF
TRBJ1-2 TRBV6-5 - ASSSSGRGGRGYT
TRBJ1-1 TRBV12-3/TRBV12-4 - ASGWGAINTEAF
TRBJ2-7 TRBV25-1 TRBD1 ASSESGTGVYEQY
TRBJ1-2 TRBV28 - ASQPAGEGYT
TRBJ1-1 TRBV12-3/TRBV12-4 - ASSFEQHTEAF
TRBJ1-4 TRBV30 - AWSGTGSTNEKLF
TRBJ2-3 TRBV13 TRBD2 ASSSPSGGGVTDTQY
TRBJ1-4 TRBV27 - ASRAAGVFGEKLF
TRBJ1-2 TRBV6-5 TRBD1 ASSYSTGEVYGYT
TRBJ2-7 TRBV11-2 TRBD2 ASSPTSGVYEQY
TRBJ1-5 TRBV28 TRBD1 ASSSLTGRYNQPQH
TRBJ1-4 TRBV10-3 - AISEGAREKLF